This TCR beta chain was profiled in a study of radiation and T cells in renal cell carcinoma. Generated by immunoSEQ multiplex PCR, the TCRdb table keeps only in-frame clones and is missing some. The sample has 5,500 to 6,000 clones, about two thirds seen once. Germline V gene sequence: CDR1 SGHAT, CDR2 FQNNGV. This CDR3 has 16 residues. Germline trimming cut 5 bases from V and 4 bases from J; bases unmatched to any gene: 11. Sample treatment: treatment-naive control, cytoreductive nephrectomy. Clear cell pathology was present in this patient's renal cell carcinoma. The chain combines TRBV11-2 with TRBJ2-1; 7 bases map to TRBD2. The TCR originated in a human donor with renal cell carcinoma. This specimen was tumor tissue, taken from a patient whose treatment was nephrectomy without radiotherapy. CDR3 DNA: TGTGCCAGCAGCCCTGCTAGCGGCCTGAGGTACAATGAGCAGTTCTTC. It encodes CASSPASGLRYNEQFF.